This entry describes one T cell receptor beta chain. Antigen: not known. After removal of 6 bases from V and 1 base from J, the junction contained 7 bases not matched to a gene. The length of the CDR3 is 16 residues. Germline V gene data show CDR1 as SQVTM and CDR2 as ANQGSEA. Several immunoSEQ 96-well plates shared each subset's DNA, each plate a replicate. Per the authors' pipeline: For the immunoSEQ data, sequences were junction-only without quality scores, so filtering differed. Profiled with immunoSEQ multiplex PCR; TCRdb holds only in-frame clones, not every one. The V and J calls and the clone size are those of that table, but D and trimming were determined from the DNA. This table holds approximately 980,000 clones, less than 85% found once. The entry originates in a study of shared clonotypes between healthy human individuals. All the donors were Caucasian adults who lived in Nashville, Tennessee.

Broader study findings: Clonotype sharing among the donors was expected to vary with sequencing depth.

The source is a man younger than 35 in good health. This rearrangement joins TRBV29-1 to TRBJ2-3, with 13 nucleotides matching TRBD2. Material for sequencing was memory CD4+ T cells sorted from blood. Subset: CD45RA-negative fraction. The CDR3 here is CSVRLAGGLGTDTQYF. The CDR3 DNA is TGCAGCGTACGACTAGCGGGAGGCTTAGGCACAGATACGCAGTATTTT.